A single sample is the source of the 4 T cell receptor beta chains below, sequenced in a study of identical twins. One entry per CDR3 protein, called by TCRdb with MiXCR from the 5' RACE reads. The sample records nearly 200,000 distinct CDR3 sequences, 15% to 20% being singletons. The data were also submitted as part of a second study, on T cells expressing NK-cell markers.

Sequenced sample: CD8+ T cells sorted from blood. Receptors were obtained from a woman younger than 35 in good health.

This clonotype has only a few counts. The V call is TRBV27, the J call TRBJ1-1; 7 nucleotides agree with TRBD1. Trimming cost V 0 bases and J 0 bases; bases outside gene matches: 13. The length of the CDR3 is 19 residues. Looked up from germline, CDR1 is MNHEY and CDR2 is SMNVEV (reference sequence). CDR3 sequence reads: CASSLSQTGVRLLNTEAFF. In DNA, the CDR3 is TGTGCCAGCAGTTTATCGCAAACAGGGGTAAGGCTGTTGAACACTGAAGCTTTCTTT.

CDR3 in DNA: TGTGCCAGCAGCCTAGGAAGCGGGAGTTTCAATGAGCAGTTCTTC. The encoded protein is CASSLGSGSFNEQFF. The chain couples TRBV14 to TRBJ2-1; 8 bases map to TRBD2. The germline CDR1 and CDR2 sequences are SGHDN and FVKESK. This CDR3 spans 15 amino acids. Trimming at V came to 4 bases and at J to 6 bases, leaving 8 bases not matched to a gene.

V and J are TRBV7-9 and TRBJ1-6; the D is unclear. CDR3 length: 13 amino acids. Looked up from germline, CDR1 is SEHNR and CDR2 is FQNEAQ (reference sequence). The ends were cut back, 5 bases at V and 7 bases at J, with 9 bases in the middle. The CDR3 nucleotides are TGTGCCAGCAGCCCCTCGGGGAATTCACCCCTCCACTTT. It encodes CASSPSGNSPLHF.

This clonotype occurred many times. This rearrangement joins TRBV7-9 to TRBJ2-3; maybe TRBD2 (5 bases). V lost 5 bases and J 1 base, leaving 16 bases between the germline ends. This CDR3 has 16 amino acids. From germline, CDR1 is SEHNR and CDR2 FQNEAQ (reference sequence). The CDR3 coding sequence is TGTGCCAGCAGCCGGGAAAAAGGGAGAGGCACAGATACGCAGTATTTT. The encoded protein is CASSREKGRGTDTQYF.